These T cell receptor beta chains were read from a single sample in a study of T cell responses to AZD1222 COVID-19 vaccine. Sequencing used immunoSEQ multiplex PCR; TCRdb keeps in-frame clones, though not all of them. The data hold about 60,000 clones, with 60% to 85% observed a single time. The sequencing used peripheral blood, collected 28 days after the second AZD1222 dose. These receptors were obtained from an adult who received the AZD1222 COVID-19 vaccine. Both conserved end residues are part of each CDR3. Rows may omit the clone size; those that give it use once, few, many or a size class.

clone size	V gene	CDR3 protein
NA	TRBV28	CASSPDPSYEQYF
NA	TRBV5-6	CASSSGQGFYTEAFF
NA	TRBV13	CASTRSRLTEAFF
NA	TRBV30	CAWSQTSLETQYF
NA	TRBV7-6	CASSLRPPDSQIYQPQHF
few	TRBV6-1	CASSEVYGDSYEQYF
NA	TRBV28	CASSYTTYTSYTF
NA	TRBV3-1/TRBV3-2	CASSQWQTRGQEGYGYTF
few	TRBV5-1	CASSASGTENEKLFF
once	TRBV6-2/TRBV6-3	CASSYQARGYTF
NA	TRBV24-1	CATSDKQGAGGYTF
NA	TRBV30	CAWNFEGGTFF
NA	TRBV6-5	CASSRQEGEKLFF
few	TRBV11-2	CASSPSQSSGANVLTF
NA	TRBV2	CATTWDGRSGANVLTF
NA	TRBV6-1	CASSEGTGSEKLFF
NA	TRBV18	CASSGTAGNTIYF
NA	TRBV3-1/TRBV3-2	CASSQDLGGASNQPQHF
once	TRBV19	CASQQTARTEAFF
once	TRBV12-5	CASGLVLSGTGTGNTIYF
NA	TRBV24-1	CATSDRTGPSTDTQYF
NA	TRBV7-2	CASSPSTGALNQPQHF
NA	TRBV3-1/TRBV3-2	CASSQEYSNQPQHF
NA	TRBV24-1	CATSEKAGGPLNAQYF
NA	TRBV9	CASSVGGTDSYNEQFF
NA	TRBV5-1	CASSFGTGSEKLFF
NA	TRBV7-6	CASSSVRYEQYF
NA	TRBV5-1	CASSPVRGFTDTQYF
NA	TRBV6-5	CASTRATSGNTIYF
NA	TRBV6-1	CASSELPGQGLGKLFF